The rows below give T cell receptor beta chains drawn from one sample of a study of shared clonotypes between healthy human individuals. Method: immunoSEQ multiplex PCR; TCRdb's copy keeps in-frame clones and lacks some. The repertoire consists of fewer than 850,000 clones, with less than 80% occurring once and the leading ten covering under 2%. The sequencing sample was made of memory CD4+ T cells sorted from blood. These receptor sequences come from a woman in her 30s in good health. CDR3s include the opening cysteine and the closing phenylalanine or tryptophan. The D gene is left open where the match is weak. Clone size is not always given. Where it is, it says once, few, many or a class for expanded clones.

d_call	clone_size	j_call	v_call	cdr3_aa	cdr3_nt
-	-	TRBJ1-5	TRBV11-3	CASSLGPPQAYNQRQRPQHF	TGTGCCAGCAGCTTAGGCCCCCCCCAGGCCTACAATCAGCGCCAGCGGCCCCAGCATTTT
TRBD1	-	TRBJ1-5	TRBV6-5	CASKKTGHLNQPQHF	TGTGCCAGCAAGAAGACAGGGCACCTCAATCAGCCCCAGCATTTT
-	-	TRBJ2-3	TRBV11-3	CASSFTGLGTQYF	TGTGCCAGCAGCTTTACAGGTCTTGGTACGCAGTATTTT
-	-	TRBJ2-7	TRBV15	CATSRDVPYEQYF	TGTGCCACCAGCAGAGACGTTCCCTACGAGCAGTACTTC
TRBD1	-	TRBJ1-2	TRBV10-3	CAIKEGQGAGYTF	TGTGCCATCAAAGAGGGACAGGGGGCTGGCTACACCTTC
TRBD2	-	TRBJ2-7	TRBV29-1	CSASTIGLAGGDEQYF	TGCAGCGCCTCCACTATTGGCTTGGCGGGAGGGGACGAGCAGTACTTC
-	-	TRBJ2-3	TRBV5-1	CASTPGVADTQYF	TGCGCCAGCACCCCAGGGGTGGCAGATACGCAGTATTTT
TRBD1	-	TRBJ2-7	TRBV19	CASSIMAGTGSHEQYF	TGTGCCAGTAGTATTATGGCCGGGACAGGAAGCCACGAGCAGTACTTC
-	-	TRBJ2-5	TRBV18	CASSPRGGGGGQETQYF	TGTGCCAGCTCACCGCGAGGAGGGGGAGGCGGTCAAGAGACCCAGTACTTC
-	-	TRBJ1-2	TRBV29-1	CSVETAAYGYTF	TGCAGCGTTGAAACAGCGGCTTATGGCTACACCTTC
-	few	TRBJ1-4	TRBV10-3	CAISAVINEKLFF	TGTGCCATCAGTGCAGTGATTAATGAAAAACTGTTTTTT
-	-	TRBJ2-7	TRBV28	CASSWPPNEQYF	TGTGCCAGCAGTTGGCCCCCTAACGAGCAGTACTTC
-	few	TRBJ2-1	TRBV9	CASSVAWGAGEQFF	TGTGCCAGCAGCGTAGCTTGGGGGGCGGGAGAGCAGTTCTTC
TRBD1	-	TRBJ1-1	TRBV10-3	CAISQGQMNTEAFF	TGTGCCATCAGTCAGGGACAGATGAACACTGAAGCTTTCTTT
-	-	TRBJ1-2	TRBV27	CASSLSTDNYGYTF	TGTGCCAGCAGTTTATCCACAGACAACTATGGCTACACCTTC
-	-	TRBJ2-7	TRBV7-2	CASSTNPGPKTQYF	TGTGCCAGCAGCACAAACCCAGGGCCGAAGACACAGTACTTC
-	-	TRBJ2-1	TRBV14	CASSLQGNEQFF	TGTGCCAGCAGCCTCCAGGGAAATGAGCAGTTCTTC
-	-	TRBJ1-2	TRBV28	CASRVWSRVYGYTF	TGTGCCAGCAGGGTTTGGAGCAGGGTGTATGGCTACACCTTC
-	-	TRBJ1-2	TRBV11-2	CASSLGQSTGYGYTF	TGTGCCAGCAGCCTAGGCCAGTCCACCGGCTATGGCTACACCTTC
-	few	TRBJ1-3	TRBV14	CASSPSRRQTGNTIYF	TGTGCCAGCAGCCCTTCCCGCAGGCAGACAGGAAACACCATATATTTT
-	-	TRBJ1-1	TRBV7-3	CASSLTGNTEAFF	TGTGCCAGCAGCCTTACAGGGAACACTGAAGCTTTCTTT
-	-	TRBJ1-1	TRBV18	CASSPRLQDKNTEAFF	TGTGCCAGCTCACCGCGTCTGCAGGATAAGAACACTGAAGCTTTCTTT
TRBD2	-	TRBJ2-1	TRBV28	CASTTGGGEQFF	TGTGCCAGCACCACCGGGGGGGGTGAGCAGTTCTTC
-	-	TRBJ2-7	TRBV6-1	CASSDSGSYEQYF	TGTGCCAGCAGTGACTCGGGGTCCTACGAGCAGTACTTC
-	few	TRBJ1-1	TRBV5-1	CASSLGQDAEAFF	TGCGCCAGCAGCTTGGGACAGGATGCTGAAGCTTTCTTT
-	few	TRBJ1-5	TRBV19	CASTLEAAYSNQPQHF	TGTGCCAGTACCCTAGAGGCCGCCTATAGCAATCAGCCCCAGCATTTT
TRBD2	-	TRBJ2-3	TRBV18	CASSPPAQTSGRSNF	TGTGCCAGCTCACCACCGGCCCAGACTAGCGGGAGATCGAATTTT
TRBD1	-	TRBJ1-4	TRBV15	CATSKGTVQEKLFF	TGTGCCACCAGCAAAGGGACAGTTCAGGAAAAACTGTTTTTT
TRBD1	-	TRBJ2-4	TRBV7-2	CASSSTGENIQYF	TGTGCCAGCAGCTCCACAGGGGAGAACATTCAGTACTTC
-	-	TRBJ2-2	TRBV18	CASSPQGENTGELFF	TGTGCCAGCTCACCGCAAGGGGAGAACACCGGGGAGCTGTTTTTT
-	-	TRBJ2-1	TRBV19	CASSMNRVSSYNEQFF	TGTGCCAGTAGTATGAACAGGGTGAGCTCCTACAATGAGCAGTTCTTC
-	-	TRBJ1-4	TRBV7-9	CASSNVGVANEKLFF	TGTGCCAGCAGTAACGTGGGGGTGGCTAATGAAAAACTGTTTTTT